Below, 5 T cell receptor beta chains from the same sample are listed, as sequenced in a study of T cells in Graves' hyperthyroidism and ophthalmopathy. Amplification yielded TCR beta CDR3 regions, with RNA transcripts as the source. RT-PCR in the first round (using the HTBI primer set) targeted the TCR CDR3. MiXCR was run by TCRdb on the multiplex PCR reads, yielding one entry per CDR3 protein. The top ten hold 15% to 18% of the sample, which has 600,000 to 750,000 distinct CDR3 sequences, roughly a sixth seen once. The sample consisted of blood. These receptors were collected from a middle-aged man with Graves' hyperthyroidism.

This clonotype was counted at least ten times. The V call is TRBV28, the J call TRBJ1-1, with D possibly matching TRBD1 (6 bases). The CDR3 is made up of 16 amino acids. Germline CDR1 MDHEN, CDR2 SYDVKM. V lost 5 bases, J lost 1 base, and 17 bases lay in between. For the CDR3, the DNA is TGTGCCAGCAGTGGCCCTTTGGCCAGGGGGAACACTGAAGCTTTCTTT. Residues: CASSGPLARGNTEAFF.

This clonotype came up a few times. The rearrangement uses TRBV19 and TRBJ2-7; TRBD1 matches 9 bases. V trimming: 11 bases; J trimming: 3 bases; junction bases outside the gene matches: 5. CDR1 is LNHDA, CDR2 SQIVND, per germline (reference sequence). This CDR3 contains 12 residues. The CDR3, as DNA: TGTGCCGCCGGGACAGGGTTCTACGAGCAGTACTTC. It translates to CAAGTGFYEQYF.

Details on this clonotype: Given a much more abundant clone one base away, this may be a read error. The chain links TRBV30 to TRBJ1-5; the D gene is possibly TRBD1 (5 bases). Trimming took off 8 bases at V and 3 bases at J, with 14 bases between the two ends. CDR1 and CDR2 (germline): GTSNPN, SVGIG (reference sequence). This CDR3 comprises 13 residues. The CDR3 DNA reads TGTGCCCTCGAGGACACGAACAATCAGCCCCAGCATTTT. Encoded protein: CALEDTNNQPQHF.

This clonotype has a handful of counts. J is TRBJ2-7 and V is TRBV7-9; D remains unclear. Germline V CDR1 and CDR2: SEHNR, FQNEAQ (reference sequence). Deletions cut 0 bases from V and 5 bases from J, with 17 bases between. The CDR3 runs 16 residues. This CDR3 reads CASSLAGRAEVHEQYF. In DNA form, the CDR3 reads TGTGCCAGCAGCTTAGCGGGCCGCGCGGAAGTCCACGAGCAGTACTTC. The full variable domain, in which reference TRBV7-9 and TRBJ2-7 provide the parts outside the CDR3, is DTGVSQNPRHKITKRGQNVTFRCDPISEHNRLYWYRQTLGQGPEFLTYFQNEAQLEKSRLLSDRFSAERPKGSFSTLEIQRTEQGDSAMYLCASSLAGRAEVHEQYFGPGTRLTVT.

The chain carries TRBV2 and TRBJ2-5; no clear D. V lost 4 bases and J 1 base, leaving 10 bases between the germline ends. The CDR3 has 14 amino acids. Germline-derived CDR1 and CDR2 are SNHLY and FYNNEI. The DNA of the CDR3 is TGTGCCAGCAGTGTGGGTGGAGCCCAAGAGACCCAGTACTTC. Translation: CASSVGGAQETQYF.